This T cell receptor (beta chain) was retrieved from a study of CD4 T cells in relation to SARS-CoV-2 and coronaviruses. Study-level information: Negative control cultures got HIV-1 Nef peptides or no peptide. Findings and limits, study-wide: Approximately 65% of donors had memory CD4+ clonotypes crossrecognizing SARS-CoV-2 and common cold coronavirus spike. No crossreactivity against non-spike viral proteins was tested here.

Worth noting for this clone: No antigen is known for it.

The unexposed donors gave CD4+ T cells in about 2011-2018, prior to COVID-19. The cells were cultured for about ten days before CD4+ T cells were isolated. Testing used SARS-CoV-2 S/N and four cold-coronavirus spikes on unexposed-donor CD4+ T cells, cells permitting. There are 15 residues in the CDR3. The germline V gene encodes CDR1 MRHNA and CDR2 SNTAGT. Trimming removed 6 bases at V and 0 bases at J, with 14 bases between. Measured with immunoSEQ multiplex PCR; TCRdb has only the in-frame clones, and not every one. The table includes approximately 20,000 clones, around 81% detected once. The receptor was derived from a human donor in good health. The V and J genes are TRBV6-4 and TRBJ1-2; D is unresolved. Specimen: CD4+ T cells from PBMCs, cultured in vitro. Here the CDR3 DNA reads TGTGCCAGCAGAGCATGGGCAGGAGCTAACTATGGCTACACCTTC. This encodes CASRAWAGANYGYTF.